The 5 T cell receptor beta chains below come from one sample, sequenced in a study of breast tumors, draining lymph nodes, adjacent tissues. MiXCR, applied by TCRdb to the multiplex PCR reads, yields one record per CDR3 protein. Altogether about 22,000 distinct CDR3 sequences are present, around 50% being singletons, with the ten largest covering roughly 13%. The sequenced sample was breast tumor tissue. Receptors originate from a female donor with breast cancer. Some clones in this sample may be carry-over from other donors' samples.

This clonotype has a count of ten or more. The chain carries TRBV12-3 or TRBV12-4 and TRBJ1-2, with 7 bases fitting TRBD1. The CDR3 has 15 amino acids. Trimming cost V 5 bases and J 4 bases; bases outside gene matches: 10. As DNA, the CDR3 is TGTGCCAGCAGTCCGGGGGACAGCGGGTCCTATGGCTACACCTTC. This gives the protein CASSPGDSGSYGYTF.

The V and J genes are TRBV20-1 and TRBJ1-2; D gene uncertain. Germline CDR1 is DFQATT and CDR2 is SNEGSKA (reference sequence). Between the trimmed V and J ends, which lost 0 bases and 7 bases, there was a span of 0 bases. CDR3 length equals 9 residues. This chain's CDR3 is CSARDGYTF. CDR3 nucleotides: TGCAGTGCTAGAGATGGCTACACCTTC.

V gene TRBV12-5 combines with J gene TRBJ2-1; D uncertain. Between the trimmed V and J ends, which lost 0 bases and 7 bases, there was a span of 1 base. Germline V gene sequence: CDR1 LGHNT, CDR2 FRNRAP. The CDR3 sequence is 11 residues long. CDR3 in amino acids: CASGLVNEQFF. CDR3 nucleotides: TGTGCTAGTGGTTTGGTAAATGAGCAGTTCTTC.

The V gene is TRBV27, the J gene TRBJ1-2; D perhaps matches TRBD1 (5 bases). The CDR3 covers 12 residues. Germline V gives CDR1 MNHEY, CDR2 SMNVEV (reference sequence). V lost 6 bases, J lost 8 bases, and 13 bases lay in between. The CDR3 coding sequence is TGTGCCAGCAGCCCACAACGGGGCGGCTACACCTTC. It codes for CASSPQRGGYTF.

The rearrangement uses TRBV5-5 and TRBJ2-1, with D unclear. Per the germline V gene, CDR1 is SGHKS and CDR2 is YYEKEE (reference sequence). The CDR3 is made up of 13 amino acids. V gave up 0 bases and J gave up 8 bases, with 9 bases separating them. CDR3 coding DNA: TGTGCCAGCAGCTTGGCCGGATGGGATGAGCAGTTCTTC. The encoded protein is CASSLAGWDEQFF.